The 23 T cell receptor beta chains below were found in one sample sequenced in a study of identical twins. MiXCR, applied by TCRdb to the 5' RACE reads, yields one record per CDR3 protein. The table records roughly 1,500,000 distinct CDR3 sequences, less than 40% of them present only once. Sequenced: cord blood. These receptors came from a newborn girl in good health.

The gene calls are TRBV20-1 and TRBJ1-6; no firm D call. Trimming took 1 base from V and 4 from J, leaving 11 bases between them. Germline lookup yields CDR1 DFQATT and CDR2 SNEGSKA (reference sequence). The CDR3 is made up of 15 amino acids. The CDR3 sequence is CSARGVPTYNSPLHF. The CDR3 DNA reads as TGCAGTGCTAGAGGGGTCCCCACTTATAATTCACCCCTCCACTTT.

In this sample, this clonotype turned up many times. The V gene is TRBV29-1, the J gene TRBJ2-4; maybe TRBD1 (7 bases). This CDR3 is 13 amino acids long. Per germline, CDR1 SQVTM and CDR2 ANQGSEA. V dropped 8 bases and J dropped 6 bases, with 17 bases sitting between them. CDR3 coding DNA: TGCAGCTTCAATAGACAGGGAGGAAACATTCAGTACTTC. Residues: CSFNRQGGNIQYF.

The chain combines TRBV7-6 with TRBJ2-7, with 9 bases identical to TRBD1. The CDR3 extends over 16 amino acids. V shed 0 bases, J shed 1 base, and the junction held 4 bases outside the gene matches. The germline V gene has CDR1 SGHVS and CDR2 FNYEAQ. CDR3 amino acids: CASSLARDRVSYEQYF. Written as DNA, the CDR3 is TGTGCCAGCAGCTTAGCCCGGGACAGGGTTTCCTACGAGCAGTACTTC.

The chain links TRBV4-2 to TRBJ1-5, with 8 positions matching TRBD1. V was clipped by 0 bases and J by 6 bases; unmatched bases: 7. The CDR3 has 16 amino acids. Germline CDR1 is LGHNA and CDR2 is YNFKEQ. The CDR3 protein is CASSQEAGGFGQPQHF. Here the CDR3 DNA reads TGTGCCAGCAGCCAAGAGGCAGGGGGCTTCGGTCAGCCCCAGCATTTT.

This clonotype appeared a few times. The chain couples TRBV24-1 to TRBJ2-3; possibly TRBD1 for D (6 bases). V was clipped by 5 bases and J by 2 bases, with 19 bases between them. CDR1 is KGHDR and CDR2 is SFDVKD in the germline V gene. CDR3 size: 17 residues. The CDR3 region is CATSGDGRTALTDTQYF. The CDR3 nucleotides are TGTGCCACCAGTGGGGACGGTCGGACAGCCCTCACAGATACGCAGTATTTT.

This clonotype has just a few counts. The rearrangement uses TRBV20-1 and TRBJ2-5; D gene unclear. V dropped 4 bases and J dropped 4 bases, with 16 bases sitting between them. The CDR3 spans 14 residues. Per germline, CDR1 DFQATT and CDR2 SNEGSKA (reference sequence). The CDR3 region has the DNA TGCAGTGCTATCGCTCCGCCGCTCAGAGAGACCCAGTACTTC. Amino acid sequence: CSAIAPPLRETQYF.

The sample holds a few counts of this clonotype. The chain joins TRBV7-2 to TRBJ2-3; 8 bases are a match to TRBD2. In germline, CDR1 is SGHTA, CDR2 FQGNSA. The trim removed 1 base at V and 2 bases at J, leaving 5 bases unmatched. This CDR3 is 16 amino acids long. CDR3 bases: TGTGCCAGCAGCTTAGTGAAGCGGGAGATCACAGATACGCAGTATTTT. Amino acids: CASSLVKREITDTQYF.

The CDR3 region has the DNA TGTGCCAGCAGCTTAGGGATTGGGACAGGAACCATGAACACTGAAGCTTTCTTT. Translated, it gives CASSLGIGTGTMNTEAFF. The chain employs TRBV7-9 and TRBJ1-1, with TRBD1 matching over 8 bases. CDR3 size: 18 residues. The V gene's germline CDR1 is SEHNR and CDR2 FQNEAQ (reference sequence). Germline trimming cut 1 base from V and 0 bases from J; bases unmatched to any gene: 10.

This clonotype came up a few times. This chain links TRBV20-1 with TRBJ2-3; possibly TRBD1 for D (5 bases). The germline gives CDR1 DFQATT, CDR2 SNEGSKA (reference sequence). The length of the CDR3 is 14 residues. V was pared by 3 bases and J by 2 bases, with 12 bases between. CDR3 loop: CSASIQVSTDTQYF. The CDR3 DNA reads as TGCAGTGCTAGTATACAGGTTTCCACAGATACGCAGTATTTT.

Remarks on this clonotype: A single base separates this from a much larger clone, so it may be a read error. This chain joins TRBV25-1 and TRBJ1-5, with D uncertain. The germline V gene encodes CDR1 MGHDK and CDR2 SYGVNS. The V end lost 4 bases, the J end lost 3 bases, and 1 base lay between the germline ends. This CDR3 has 11 residues. CDR3 DNA: TGTGCCAGCAGTGCCAATCAGCCCCAGCATTTT. Protein sequence: CASSANQPQHF.

This clonotype has just a few counts. The V gene is TRBV6-1, the J gene TRBJ2-7; TRBD1 aligns across 10 bases. The ends lost 0 bases at V and 4 bases at J; junction bases unmatched: 3. The CDR3 runs to 15 residues. CDR1 is MNHNS, CDR2 SASEGT, per germline. The CDR3 DNA follows: TGTGCCAGCAGTGAAGCGTCGGACAGGGGGTACGAGCAGTACTTC. It specifies CASSEASDRGYEQYF.

This rearrangement joins TRBV10-3 to TRBJ2-5; D ambiguous. Trimming cost V 4 bases and J 5 bases, with 14 bases left between them. The CDR3 length is 14 residues. In germline, CDR1 is ENHRY, CDR2 SYGVKD. CDR3 sequence reads: CAISVDKLRETQYF. The CDR3 region has the DNA TGTGCCATCAGTGTCGACAAACTAAGGGAGACCCAGTACTTC.

This clonotype has a count of ten or more. The rearrangement links TRBV3-1 to TRBJ1-2, with a possible D match to TRBD1 (5 bases). This CDR3 is 13 amino acids long. V was trimmed by 3 bases and J by 1 base, leaving 6 bases between them. The germline gives CDR1 LGHDT, CDR2 YNNKEL (reference sequence). The CDR3 spells CASSQGVNYGYTF. The CDR3, as DNA: TGTGCCAGCAGCCAGGGGGTTAACTATGGCTACACCTTC.

This rearrangement joins TRBV19 to TRBJ1-1, with D unclear. Trimming shortened V by 6 bases and J by 3 bases, and 11 bases separated the two germline ends. The CDR3 loop spans 13 amino acids. Germline V gives CDR1 LNHDA, CDR2 SQIVND (reference sequence). This chain's CDR3 is CASRGSGDTEAFF. The CDR3 DNA follows: TGTGCCAGTAGGGGGTCCGGAGACACTGAAGCTTTCTTT.

The chain combines TRBV4-1 with TRBJ1-1; D perhaps matches TRBD1 (6 bases). CDR1 and CDR2 (germline): MGHRA, YSYEKL. V shed 5 bases and J shed 4 bases, with 20 bases lying between them. The CDR3 spans 16 residues. CDR3 loop: CASSAHPGGPGTEAFF. The CDR3, as DNA: TGCGCCAGCAGCGCCCATCCCGGGGGGCCGGGCACTGAAGCTTTCTTT.

The chain combines TRBV20-1 with TRBJ2-3, with a weak D call TRBD2 (6 bases). Germline V gene data show CDR1 as DFQATT and CDR2 as SNEGSKA (reference sequence). V shed 1 base and J shed 3 bases, with 14 bases lying between them. The CDR3 is 15 amino acids. The CDR3 reads CSARGMGGGTDTQYF. The CDR3, as DNA: TGCAGTGCTAGAGGAATGGGAGGAGGGACAGATACGCAGTATTTT.

The V and J genes are TRBV3-1 and TRBJ2-1, with 10 bases that match TRBD2. The J call could be wrong; TRBJ2-7 is a better fit for the DNA end. CDR3 length equals 16 residues. Per the germline V gene, CDR1 is LGHDT and CDR2 is YNNKEL (reference sequence). CDR3 coding DNA: TGTGCCAGCAGCCAACCTAGCGGGGGCCCCTACAATGAGCAGTACTTC. This gives the protein CASSQPSGGPYNEQYF.

This clonotype was counted once. The chain uses TRBV5-4 and TRBJ2-2, with D possibly called TRBD1 or TRBD2 (5 bases each). From germline, CDR1 is SGHNT and CDR2 YYREEE (reference sequence). The CDR3 loop spans 17 amino acids. Trimming took off 0 bases at V and 6 bases at J, with 18 bases between the two ends. As DNA, the CDR3 is TGTGCCAGCAGCTTGGATCCGGGGACCCGCCCACCCGGGGAGCTGTTTTTT. Its protein product is CASSLDPGTRPPGELFF.

The chain has TRBV27 and TRBJ1-6, with D perhaps matching TRBD1 (5 bases). Germline CDR1 MNHEY, CDR2 SMNVEV (reference sequence). Between the trimmed V and J ends, which lost 5 bases and 3 bases, there was a span of 14 bases. The CDR3 contains 16 residues. This CDR3 is CASSRGESHYNSPLHF. As DNA, the CDR3 is TGTGCCAGCAGTCGGGGGGAGAGTCACTATAATTCACCCCTCCACTTT.

This clonotype was counted a few times. The rearrangement uses TRBV6-6 and TRBJ2-1, with D hard to call. The CDR3 length is 14 residues. Germline CDR1 reads MNHNY; CDR2 reads SVGAGI (reference sequence). The ends were cut back, 2 bases at V and 1 base at J, with 6 bases in the middle. CDR3 nucleotides: TGTGCCAGCAGTTACCCACAATCCTACAATGAGCAGTTCTTC. Protein sequence: CASSYPQSYNEQFF.

J is TRBJ2-6 and V is TRBV11-2; 13 nucleotides match TRBD2. CDR3 length equals 16 residues. Trimming cost V 6 bases and J 5 bases; bases outside gene matches: 4. CDR1 is SGHAT, CDR2 FQNNGV, per germline. The CDR3 spells CASRGTSGTWANVLTF. The CDR3 DNA reads as TGTGCCAGCAGGGGGACTAGCGGGACCTGGGCCAACGTCCTGACTTTC.

Only a few counts were recorded for this clonotype. The rearrangement uses TRBV29-1 and TRBJ2-3; 9 nucleotides match TRBD1. The ends lost 7 bases at V and 3 bases at J; junction bases unmatched: 8. The CDR3 is 14 amino acids. CDR1 is SQVTM, CDR2 ANQGSEA, per germline. CDR3 coding DNA: TGCAGCGGGAGGGACAGGGTAGGGACAGATACGCAGTATTTT. Its translation: CSGRDRVGTDTQYF.

The chain links TRBV4-1 to TRBJ1-2, with D unresolved. There are 14 residues in the CDR3. V was shortened by 0 bases and J by 5 bases, with 10 bases between the two germline ends. Germline values: CDR1 MGHRA, CDR2 YSYEKL. The CDR3 here is CASSQEIRIYGYTF. Written as DNA, the CDR3 is TGCGCCAGCAGCCAAGAAATACGAATTTATGGCTACACCTTC.